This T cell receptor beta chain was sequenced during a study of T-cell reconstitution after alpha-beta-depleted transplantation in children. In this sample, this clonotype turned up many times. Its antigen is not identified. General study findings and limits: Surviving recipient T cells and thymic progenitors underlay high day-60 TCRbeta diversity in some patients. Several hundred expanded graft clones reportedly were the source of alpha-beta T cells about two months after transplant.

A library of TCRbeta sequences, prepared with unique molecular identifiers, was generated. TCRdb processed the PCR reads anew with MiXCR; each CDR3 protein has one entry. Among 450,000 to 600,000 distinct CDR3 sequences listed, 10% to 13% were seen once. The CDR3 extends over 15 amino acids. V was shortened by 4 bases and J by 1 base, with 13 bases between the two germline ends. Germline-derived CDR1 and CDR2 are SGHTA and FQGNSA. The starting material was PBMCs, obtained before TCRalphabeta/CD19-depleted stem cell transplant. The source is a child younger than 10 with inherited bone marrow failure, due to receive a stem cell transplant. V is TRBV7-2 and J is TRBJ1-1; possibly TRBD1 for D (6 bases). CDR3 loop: CASSSTPGQNTEAFF. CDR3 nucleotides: TGTGCCAGCAGCTCGACGCCGGGACAGAACACTGAAGCTTTCTTT.